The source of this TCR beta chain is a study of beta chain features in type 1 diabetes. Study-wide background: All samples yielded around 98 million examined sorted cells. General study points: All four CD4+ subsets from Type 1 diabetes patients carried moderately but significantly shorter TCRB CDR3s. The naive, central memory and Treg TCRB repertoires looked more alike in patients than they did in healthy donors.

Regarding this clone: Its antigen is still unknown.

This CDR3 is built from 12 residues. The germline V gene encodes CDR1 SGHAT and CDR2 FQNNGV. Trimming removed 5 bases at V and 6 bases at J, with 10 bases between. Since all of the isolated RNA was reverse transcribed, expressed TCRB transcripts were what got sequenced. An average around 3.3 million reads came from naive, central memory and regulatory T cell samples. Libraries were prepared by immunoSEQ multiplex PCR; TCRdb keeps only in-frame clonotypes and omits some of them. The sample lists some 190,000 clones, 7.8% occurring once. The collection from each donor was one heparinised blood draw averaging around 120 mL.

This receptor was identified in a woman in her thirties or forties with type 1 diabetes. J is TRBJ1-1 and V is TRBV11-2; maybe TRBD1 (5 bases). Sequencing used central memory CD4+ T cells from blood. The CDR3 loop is CASSLRGAEAFF. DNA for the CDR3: TGTGCCAGCAGCCTTCGGGGGGCTGAAGCTTTCTTT.